Described below is a single T cell receptor (beta chain) sequence and its context. No antigen is known for it. These data belong to a study of CD8+ T cells in alopecia areata. Study-level information: Patients in the treated group were given tofacitinib by mouth, 5 to 10 mg twice a day. Points from the study as a whole: Higher clonality and more expanded CD8+ clones appeared in lesional than normal scalp.

The CDR3 has 12 amino acids. Germline-derived CDR1 and CDR2 are MNHEY and SMNVEV (reference sequence). Deletions cut 5 bases from V and 4 bases from J, with 8 bases between. Isolated RNA was reverse transcribed into cDNA used as the sequencing template. TCRdb's table, derived via immunoSEQ multiplex PCR, lists solely in-frame clones and lacks some. Counted here are about 150,000 clones, more than 75% occurring once; the ten biggest clones make up approximately 16%. The V and J genes are TRBV27 and TRBJ2-5; D not certain. This clonotype originated in a human donor with alopecia areata. The sample was CD8+ T cells sorted from blood, taken at week 0. The CDR3, as DNA: TGTGCCAGCAGTCTGGACCTAGAGACCCAGTACTTC. It is translated as CASSLDLETQYF.